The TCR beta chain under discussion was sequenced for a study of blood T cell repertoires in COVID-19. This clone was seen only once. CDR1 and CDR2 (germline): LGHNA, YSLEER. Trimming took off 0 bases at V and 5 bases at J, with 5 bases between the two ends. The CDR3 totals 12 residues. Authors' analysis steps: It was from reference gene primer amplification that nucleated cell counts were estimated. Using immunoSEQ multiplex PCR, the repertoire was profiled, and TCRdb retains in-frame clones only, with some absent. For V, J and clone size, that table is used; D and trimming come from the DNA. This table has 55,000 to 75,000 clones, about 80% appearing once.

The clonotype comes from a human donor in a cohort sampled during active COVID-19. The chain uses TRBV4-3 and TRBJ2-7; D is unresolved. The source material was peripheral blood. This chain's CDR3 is CASSQEGHEQYF. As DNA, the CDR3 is TGCGCCAGCAGCCAAGAGGGCCACGAGCAGTACTTC.